This T cell receptor (beta chain) was captured by sequencing in a study of blood T cell repertoires in COVID-19. Authors' processing steps: The authors estimated nucleated cell counts from reference gene primer amplification. This table comes from immunoSEQ multiplex PCR, and its TCRdb copy is limited to in-frame clones, with some not included. V and J calls plus clone size are reproduced from that table; the DNA served to infer D and trimming. Of some 500,000 clones in the sample, 85% to 90% are singletons; the top ten hold roughly 7.3%. Patients at the Seattle site were enrolled during active infection and followed longitudinally. Sequenced sample: peripheral blood. The sequence was obtained from a woman in her forties or fifties with COVID-19, enrolled during active disease.

The CDR3: CASSEGRRDTEAFF. CDR3 nucleotide sequence: TGTGCCAGCAGTGAAGGAAGGCGGGACACTGAAGCTTTCTTT. The V call is TRBV2, the J call TRBJ1-1; D call uncertain. CDR3 length equals 14 residues. Germline-derived CDR1 and CDR2 are SNHLY and FYNNEI. The germline V and J ends were trimmed by 1 base and 3 bases, with 9 bases remaining between them. Combining the CDR3 with reference TRBV2 and TRBJ1-1 gives the whole variable domain EPEVTQTPSHQVTQMGQEVILRCVPISNHLYFYWYRQILGQKVEFLVSFYNNEISEKSEIFDDQFSVERPDGSNFTLKIRSTKLEDSAMYFCASSEGRRDTEAFFGQGTRLTVV.